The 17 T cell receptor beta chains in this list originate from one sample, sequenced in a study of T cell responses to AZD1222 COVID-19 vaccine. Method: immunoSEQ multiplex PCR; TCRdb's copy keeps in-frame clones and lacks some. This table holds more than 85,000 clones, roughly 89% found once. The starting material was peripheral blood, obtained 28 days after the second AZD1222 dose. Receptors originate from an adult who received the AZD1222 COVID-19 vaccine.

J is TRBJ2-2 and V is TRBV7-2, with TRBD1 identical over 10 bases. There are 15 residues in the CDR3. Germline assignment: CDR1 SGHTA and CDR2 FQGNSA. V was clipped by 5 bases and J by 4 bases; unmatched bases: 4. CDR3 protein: CASSVDRGITGELFF. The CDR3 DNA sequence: TGTGCCAGCAGCGTGGACAGGGGGATCACCGGGGAGCTGTTTTTT. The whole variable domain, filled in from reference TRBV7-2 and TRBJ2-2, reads GAGVSQSPSNKVTEKGKDVELRCDPISGHTALYWYRQSLGQGLEFLIYFQGNSAPDKSGLPSDRFSAERTGGSVSTLTIQRTQQEDSAVYLCASSVDRGITGELFFGEGSRLTVL.

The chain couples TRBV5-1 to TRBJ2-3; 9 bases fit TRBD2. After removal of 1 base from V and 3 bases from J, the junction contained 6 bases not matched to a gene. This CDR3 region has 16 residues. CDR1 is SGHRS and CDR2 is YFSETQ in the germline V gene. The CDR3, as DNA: TGCGCCAGCAGCTTGACGGCGGGAGGGCCGACAGATACGCAGTATTTT. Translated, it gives CASSLTAGGPTDTQYF.

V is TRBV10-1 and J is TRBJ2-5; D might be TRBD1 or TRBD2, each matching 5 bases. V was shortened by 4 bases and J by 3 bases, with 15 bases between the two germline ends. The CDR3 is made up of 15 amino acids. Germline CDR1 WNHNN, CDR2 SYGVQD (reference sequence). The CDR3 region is CASSAEGTAKETQYF. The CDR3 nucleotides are TGCGCCAGCAGTGCTGAGGGGACGGCCAAAGAGACCCAGTACTTC.

The CDR3 nucleotides are TGTGCCAGCAGTGTCCAGGTCGTCCGGAACACTGAAGCTTTCTTT. Protein sequence: CASSVQVVRNTEAFF. This chain uses TRBV6-6 with TRBJ1-1; D not resolved. The CDR3 loop spans 15 amino acids. CDR1 is MNHNY, CDR2 SVGAGI, per germline (reference sequence). V was trimmed by 5 bases and J by 1 base, leaving 14 bases between them.

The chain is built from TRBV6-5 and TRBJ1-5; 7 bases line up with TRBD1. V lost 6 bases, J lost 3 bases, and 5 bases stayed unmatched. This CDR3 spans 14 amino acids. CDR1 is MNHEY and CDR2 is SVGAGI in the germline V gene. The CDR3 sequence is CASRTTGYNQPQHF. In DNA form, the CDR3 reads TGTGCCAGCAGGACGACAGGGTACAATCAGCCCCAGCATTTT.

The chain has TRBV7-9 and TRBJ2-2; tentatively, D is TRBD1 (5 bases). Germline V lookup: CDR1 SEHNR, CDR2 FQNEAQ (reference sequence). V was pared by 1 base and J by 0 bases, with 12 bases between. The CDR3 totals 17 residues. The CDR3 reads CASSLEQGPANTGELFF. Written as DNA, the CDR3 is TGTGCCAGCAGCTTAGAGCAGGGCCCTGCGAACACCGGGGAGCTGTTTTTT.

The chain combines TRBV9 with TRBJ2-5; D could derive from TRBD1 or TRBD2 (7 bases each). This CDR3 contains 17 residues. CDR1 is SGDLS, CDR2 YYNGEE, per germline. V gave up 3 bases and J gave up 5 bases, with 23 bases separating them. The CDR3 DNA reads TGTGCCAGCAGCGGCAATCCGCGGGGAGGGGGCCGGGAGACCCAGTACTTC. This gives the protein CASSGNPRGGGRETQYF. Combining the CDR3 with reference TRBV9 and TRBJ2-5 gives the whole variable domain DSGVTQTPKHLITATGQRVTLRCSPRSGDLSVYWYQQSLDQGLQFLIQYYNGEERAKGNILERFSAQQFPDLHSELNLSSLELGDSALYFCASSGNPRGGGRETQYFGPGTRLLVL.

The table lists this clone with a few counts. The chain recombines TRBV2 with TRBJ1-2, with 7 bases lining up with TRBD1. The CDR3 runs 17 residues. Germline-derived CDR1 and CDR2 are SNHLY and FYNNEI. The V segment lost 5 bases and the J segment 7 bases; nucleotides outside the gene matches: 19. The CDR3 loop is CASSRKSTGTAGFGYTF. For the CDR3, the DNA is TGTGCCAGCAGTAGAAAGTCCACCGGGACAGCGGGTTTTGGCTACACCTTC.

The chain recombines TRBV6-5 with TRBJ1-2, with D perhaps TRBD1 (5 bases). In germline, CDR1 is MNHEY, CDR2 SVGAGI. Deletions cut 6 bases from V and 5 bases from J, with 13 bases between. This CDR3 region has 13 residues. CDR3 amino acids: CASRTKSGYGYTF. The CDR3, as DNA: TGTGCCAGCAGGACAAAATCAGGGTATGGCTACACCTTC.

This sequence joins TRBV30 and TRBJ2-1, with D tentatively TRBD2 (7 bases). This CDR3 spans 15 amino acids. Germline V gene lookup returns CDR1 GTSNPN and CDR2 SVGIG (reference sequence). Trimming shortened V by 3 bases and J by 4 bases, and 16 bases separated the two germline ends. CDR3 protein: CAWSPWGGQYNEQFF. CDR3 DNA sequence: TGTGCCTGGAGCCCGTGGGGGGGGCAGTACAATGAGCAGTTCTTC.

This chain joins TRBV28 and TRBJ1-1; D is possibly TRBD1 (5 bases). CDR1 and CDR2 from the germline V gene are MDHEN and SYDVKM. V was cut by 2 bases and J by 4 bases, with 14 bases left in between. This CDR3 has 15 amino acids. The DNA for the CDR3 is TGTGCCAGCAGTTTAGGGGGAACGCGATTCACTGAAGCTTTCTTT. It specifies CASSLGGTRFTEAFF.

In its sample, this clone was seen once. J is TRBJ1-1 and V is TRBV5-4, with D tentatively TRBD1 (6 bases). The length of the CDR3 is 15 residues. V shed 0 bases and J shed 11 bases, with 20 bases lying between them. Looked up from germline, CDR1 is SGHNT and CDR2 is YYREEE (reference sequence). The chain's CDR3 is CASSLDLRALGGAFF. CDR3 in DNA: TGTGCCAGCAGCTTGGACCTGAGGGCCCTGGGGGGCGCTTTCTTT.

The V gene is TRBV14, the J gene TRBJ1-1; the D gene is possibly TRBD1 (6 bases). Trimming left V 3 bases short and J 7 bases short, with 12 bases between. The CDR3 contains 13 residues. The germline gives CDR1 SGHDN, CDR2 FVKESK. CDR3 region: CASSHKQGFEAFF. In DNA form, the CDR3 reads TGTGCCAGCAGCCATAAACAGGGTTTTGAAGCTTTCTTT.

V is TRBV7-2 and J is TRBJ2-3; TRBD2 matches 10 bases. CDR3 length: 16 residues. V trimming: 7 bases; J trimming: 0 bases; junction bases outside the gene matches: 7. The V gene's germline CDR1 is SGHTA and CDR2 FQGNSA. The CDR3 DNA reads TGTGCCAGCAAGGCTAGCGGGAGTGTTAGCACAGATACGCAGTATTTT. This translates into CASKASGSVSTDTQYF.

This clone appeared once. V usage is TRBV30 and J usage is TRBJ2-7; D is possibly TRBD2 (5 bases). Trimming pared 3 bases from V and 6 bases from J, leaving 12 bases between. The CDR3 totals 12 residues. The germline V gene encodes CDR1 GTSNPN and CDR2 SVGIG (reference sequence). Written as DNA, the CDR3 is TGTGCCTGGAGCCAAAGCGGACCCGAGCAGTACTTC. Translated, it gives CAWSQSGPEQYF.

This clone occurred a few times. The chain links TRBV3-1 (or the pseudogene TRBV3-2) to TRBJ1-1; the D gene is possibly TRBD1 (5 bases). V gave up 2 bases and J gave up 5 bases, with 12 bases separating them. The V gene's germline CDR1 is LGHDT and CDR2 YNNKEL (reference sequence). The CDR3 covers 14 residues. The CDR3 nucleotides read TGTGCCAGCAGCCAATTGGGGCGGGGGACTGAAGCTTTCTTT. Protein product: CASSQLGRGTEAFF.

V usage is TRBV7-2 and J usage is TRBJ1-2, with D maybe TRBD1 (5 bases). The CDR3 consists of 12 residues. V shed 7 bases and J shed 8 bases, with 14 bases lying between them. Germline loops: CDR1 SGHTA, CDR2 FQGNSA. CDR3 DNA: TGTGCCAGCACTCGGGGTGAGGGGGGCTACACCTTC. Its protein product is CASTRGEGGYTF.